This note documents a single T cell receptor (beta chain) sequence. Some clones are missing from TCRdb's copy, which holds only in-frame ones; the method was immunoSEQ multiplex PCR. The sample comprises about 260,000 clones, 75% to 95% of which are singletons, and under 3% rests with the top ten. The data stem from a study of blood T cell repertoires in COVID-19. Study as a whole: The origin of the acute and convalescent COVID-19 samples was the United States, Italy and Spain. Sources were T cells, B-cell-depleted T cells, or PBMCs; the material itself was cDNA or gDNA.

This CDR3 has 14 residues. Germline V gives CDR1 SGHRS, CDR2 YFSETQ. After removal of 4 bases from V and 2 bases from J, the junction contained 5 bases not matched to a gene. V usage is TRBV5-1 and J usage is TRBJ1-2; the match to TRBD1 covers 7 bases. The sequencing sample was made of peripheral blood. The sequence came from a young adult with COVID-19, enrolled during active disease. Here the CDR3 reads CASSALQGNYGYTF. CDR3 DNA: TGCGCCAGCAGCGCATTACAGGGGAACTATGGCTACACCTTC.